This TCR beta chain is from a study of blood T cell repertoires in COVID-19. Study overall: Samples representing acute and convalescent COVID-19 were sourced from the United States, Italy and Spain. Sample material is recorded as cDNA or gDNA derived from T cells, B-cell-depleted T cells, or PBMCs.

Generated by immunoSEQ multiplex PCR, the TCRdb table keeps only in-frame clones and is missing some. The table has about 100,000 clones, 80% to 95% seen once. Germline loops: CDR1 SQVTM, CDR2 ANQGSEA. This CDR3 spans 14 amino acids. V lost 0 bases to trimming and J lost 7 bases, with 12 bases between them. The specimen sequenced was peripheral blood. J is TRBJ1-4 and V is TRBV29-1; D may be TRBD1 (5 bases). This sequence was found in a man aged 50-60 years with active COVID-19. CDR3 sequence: CSVEDPNQGEKLFF. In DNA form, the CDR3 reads TGCAGCGTTGAAGATCCGAATCAGGGTGAAAAACTGTTTTTT.